This T cell receptor beta chain was identified during a study of shared clonotypes between healthy human individuals. This CDR3 contains 12 residues. The germline CDR1 and CDR2 sequences are SGHRS and YFSETQ. Deletions cut 0 bases from V and 8 bases from J, with 8 bases between. This clone was observed a few times. Naive CD8 cells lacked CD45RO, underwent positive selection for CCR7 and left out terminally differentiated effector memory CD45RA+ cells. The repertoire was sequenced with immunoSEQ multiplex PCR; TCRdb's copy has only in-frame clones and lacks some. The sample shows some 1,900,000 clones, approximately 94% of them seen only once.

The receptor comes from a man between 18 and 35 years old in good health. Sequencing was done on a sample of naive CD8+ T cells sorted from blood. The chain carries TRBV5-1 and TRBJ1-2; D gene unclear. This CDR3 is CASSLGGGGYTF. CDR3 in DNA: TGCGCCAGCAGCTTGGGGGGTGGCGGCTACACCTTC.